What follows are 27 T cell receptor beta chains derived from one specimen sequenced in a study of OX40 agonist ivuxolimab in advanced cancers. Sequencing was performed with immunoSEQ multiplex PCR; in TCRdb, only in-frame clones are kept and a portion is missing. The sample records 65,000 to 90,000 clones, 90% being singletons. Sequencing used CD4+ or CD8+ T cells sorted from blood, obtained in a trial of the OX40 agonist ivuxolimab. These receptors were taken from an adult with an advanced solid tumor such as melanoma, head and neck, liver or kidney cancer.

The chain is built from TRBV19 and TRBJ2-1; no clear D gene. Germline CDR1 is LNHDA and CDR2 is SQIVND (reference sequence). This CDR3 comprises 15 residues. Trimming cost V 4 bases and J 5 bases, with 15 bases left between them. The CDR3 region has the DNA TGTGCCAGTAGTACCCGAACTTCTTATAACAATGAGCAGTTCTTC. Translation gives CASSTRTSYNNEQFF.

The chain carries TRBV5-1 and TRBJ1-4, with 7 bases identical to TRBD1. The V and J ends lost 3 bases and 7 bases, in that order; junction bases with no gene match: 6. Germline loops: CDR1 SGHRS, CDR2 YFSETQ. CDR3 length: 14 residues. CDR3 coding DNA: TGCGCCAGCAGCTCGAGGGGGCGGGCTGAAAAACTGTTTTTT. As protein: CASSSRGRAEKLFF.

The V gene is TRBV11-2, the J gene TRBJ2-1; the match to TRBD1 covers 8 bases. Germline lookup yields CDR1 SGHAT and CDR2 FQNNGV. This CDR3 has 18 residues. V was pared by 1 base and J by 8 bases, with 16 bases of the junction left unmatched. The DNA for the CDR3 is TGTGCCAGCAGCTTAGCCGTCTTGCCAGGGGGCATTGGCGATGAGCAGTTCTTC. It yields the protein CASSLAVLPGGIGDEQFF.

V and J are TRBV7-9 and TRBJ2-7, with unresolved D. CDR3 length: 13 residues. Trimming took 5 bases from V and 0 from J, leaving 8 bases between them. The germline CDR1 and CDR2 sequences are SEHNR and FQNEAQ (reference sequence). The CDR3 here is CASSLFPSYEQYF. CDR3 DNA sequence: TGTGCCAGCAGCCTGTTTCCCTCCTACGAGCAGTACTTC.

The V and J genes are TRBV6-1 and TRBJ1-4; 10 nucleotides line up with TRBD1. The CDR3 length is 14 residues. Germline V gene sequence: CDR1 MNHNS, CDR2 SASEGT. The J segment lost 7 bases and the V segment lost 5 bases, leaving 4 bases of the junction unmatched. The CDR3 loop is CASSRQGAREKLFF. As DNA, the CDR3 is TGTGCCAGCAGTAGACAGGGGGCGCGTGAAAAACTGTTTTTT.

The chain couples TRBV6-6 to TRBJ2-7; no reliable D call. CDR1 and CDR2 from the germline V gene are MNHNY and SVGAGI (reference sequence). This CDR3 contains 13 residues. The V end was cut by 4 bases, the J end by 4 bases, with 11 bases between. The CDR3 loop is CASSFVVGYEQYF. CDR3 DNA: TGTGCCAGCAGTTTCGTGGTTGGATACGAGCAGTACTTC.

V usage is TRBV19 and J usage is TRBJ1-2, with D tentatively TRBD1 (6 bases). The CDR3 totals 14 residues. Trimming pared 2 bases from V and 4 bases from J, leaving 11 bases between. Germline V gene sequence: CDR1 LNHDA, CDR2 SQIVND (reference sequence). Here the CDR3 DNA reads TGTGCCAGTAGTATACCGACAGGAGCCTATGGCTACACCTTC. Amino acids: CASSIPTGAYGYTF.

This clone appeared a few times. The identical CDR3 is also encoded by other nucleotide sequences in the sample. The gene calls are TRBV5-1 and TRBJ2-2, with 9 bases that match TRBD2. The CDR3 totals 13 residues. Germline V gene data show CDR1 as SGHRS and CDR2 as YFSETQ. V was pared by 5 bases and J by 4 bases, with 0 bases of the junction left unmatched. The CDR3, as DNA: TGCGCCAGCAGACTAGCGGGCACCGGGGAGCTGTTTTTT. It specifies CASRLAGTGELFF.

This clone is a singleton in its sample. The J gene is TRBJ2-7, the V gene TRBV4-1; 11 nucleotides line up with TRBD2. V gave up 2 bases and J gave up 4 bases; unmatched junction bases: 4. The V gene's germline CDR1 is MGHRA and CDR2 YSYEKL. The CDR3 runs to 15 residues. This CDR3 reads CASSQTLAGGYEQYF. Here the CDR3 DNA reads TGCGCCAGCAGCCAAACATTAGCGGGAGGGTACGAGCAGTACTTC.

The chain joins TRBV7-3 to TRBJ1-1; possible D gene TRBD1, 6 bases. CDR1 and CDR2 from the germline V gene are SGHTA and FQGTGA. This CDR3 is built from 13 residues. V was trimmed by 8 bases and J by 4 bases, leaving 14 bases between them. The CDR3 loop reads CASQTGPGTEAFF. CDR3 in DNA: TGTGCCAGCCAAACAGGGCCGGGCACTGAAGCTTTCTTT.

The rearrangement links TRBV4-2 to TRBJ2-7; D ambiguous. V was clipped by 0 bases and J by 3 bases, with 15 bases between them. From germline, CDR1 is LGHNA and CDR2 YNFKEQ. The CDR3 consists of 16 residues. The CDR3 here is CASSQDKVVTIYEQYF. The CDR3 nucleotides are TGTGCCAGCAGCCAAGATAAGGTGGTGACCATCTACGAGCAGTACTTC.

This clone has just one count. The chain uses TRBV5-1 and TRBJ2-7; 7 bases align to TRBD1. Trimming took 0 bases from V and 4 from J; bases not matched to a gene: 7. Per germline, CDR1 SGHRS and CDR2 YFSETQ. The CDR3 covers 15 residues. CDR3 DNA: TGCGCCAGCAGCTTGGCCGTAGGACAGGTGTACGAGCAGTACTTC. This encodes CASSLAVGQVYEQYF. The whole variable domain, filled in from reference TRBV5-1 and TRBJ2-7, reads KAGVTQTPRYLIKTRGQQVTLSCSPISGHRSVSWYQQTPGQGLQFLFEYFSETQRNKGNFPGRFSGRQFSNSRSEMNVSTLELGDSALYLCASSLAVGQVYEQYFGPGTRLTVT.

The genes are TRBV2 and TRBJ2-5; D tentatively fits TRBD1 or TRBD2 (5 bases each). TRBJ2-7 explains the end of the DNA better; the J call may be wrong. Germline V gene sequence: CDR1 SNHLY, CDR2 FYNNEI. The CDR3 loop spans 14 amino acids. CDR3 nucleotides: TGTGCCAGCAGTGAACGGGGACGTCCCTACGAGCAGTACTTC. It translates to CASSERGRPYEQYF.

The chain recombines TRBV5-6 with TRBJ1-2; D gene ambiguous. This CDR3 has 14 amino acids. Germline-derived CDR1 and CDR2 are SGHDT and YYEEEE. Trimming removed 0 bases from V and 0 bases from J, with 6 bases in between. CDR3 DNA: TGTGCCAGCAGCTTGGAACAAACTAACTATGGCTACACCTTC. Translating gives CASSLEQTNYGYTF.

This chain links TRBV5-1 with TRBJ2-1, with TRBD1 matching 9 bases. Per germline, CDR1 SGHRS and CDR2 YFSETQ. The CDR3 runs 14 residues. V shed 5 bases and J 5 bases; nucleotides not matched to a gene: 5. CDR3 DNA sequence: TGCGCCAGCAGGGACAGGGGACCTGACAATGAGCAGTTCTTC. Amino acids: CASRDRGPDNEQFF.

This clone was seen only once. CDR3 amino acids: CASSYGQGYTIYF. Here the CDR3 DNA reads TGTGCCAGCAGTTACGGGCAAGGCTACACCATATATTTT. The chain has TRBV6-5 and TRBJ1-3; D ambiguous. The germline CDR1 and CDR2 sequences are MNHEY and SVGAGI. V lost 2 bases to trimming and J lost 8 bases, with 10 bases between them. The CDR3 sequence is 13 residues long.

The chain combines TRBV29-1 with TRBJ2-7, with no clear D. This CDR3 region has 12 residues. Germline V gives CDR1 SQVTM, CDR2 ANQGSEA. Trimming took 4 bases from V and 1 from J, leaving 8 bases between them. CDR3 in DNA: TGCAGCGTTGTAGGGAATTCCTACGAGCAGTACTTC. It encodes CSVVGNSYEQYF.

The rearrangement links TRBV7-6 to TRBJ1-6; TRBD1 matches at 7 bases. Germline V gene data show CDR1 as SGHVS and CDR2 as FNYEAQ. J lost 9 bases, V lost 5 bases, and 10 bases had no gene match. This CDR3 region has 15 residues. The chain's CDR3 is CASSAGQVESSPLHF. DNA for the CDR3: TGTGCCAGCAGCGCCGGACAGGTAGAAAGTTCACCCCTCCACTTT.

In this sample, this clone turned up once. The gene calls are TRBV29-1 and TRBJ2-5; the D gene is possibly TRBD2 (5 bases). Per germline, CDR1 SQVTM and CDR2 ANQGSEA. The CDR3 contains 15 residues. With 3 bases removed from V and 4 bases from J, the gap between germline ends came to 18 bases. CDR3 residues: CSVEVRGSVRETQYF. CDR3 coding DNA: TGCAGCGTTGAGGTTCGGGGATCGGTGAGAGAGACCCAGTACTTC.

This chain joins TRBV15 and TRBJ2-6, with D maybe TRBD1 (6 bases). Germline V gene data show CDR1 as LNHNV and CDR2 as YYDKDF (reference sequence). The ends were cut back, 3 bases at V and 0 bases at J, with 15 bases in the middle. CDR3 length equals 18 residues. CDR3 DNA: TGTGCCACCAGCAGCCTGGGACAAGGGAGCTCTGGGGCCAACGTCCTGACTTTC. This codes for CATSSLGQGSSGANVLTF. Complete variable domain (other parts from reference TRBV15 and TRBJ2-6): DAMVIQNPRYQVTQFGKPVTLSCSQTLNHNVMYWYQQKSSQAPKLLFHYYDKDFNNEADTPDNFQSRRPNTSFCFLDIRSPGLGDTAMYLCATSSLGQGSSGANVLTFGAGSRLTVL.

The rearrangement uses TRBV28 and TRBJ2-3; D call uncertain. The CDR3 covers 12 residues. Trimming cost V 5 bases and J 1 base, with 4 bases left between them. Germline V gene sequence: CDR1 MDHEN, CDR2 SYDVKM. The CDR3 DNA sequence: TGTGCCAGCAGTGCAGGCACAGATACGCAGTATTTT. Amino acid sequence: CASSAGTDTQYF.

The V call is TRBV11-2, the J call TRBJ2-7; D might be TRBD1 or TRBD2, each matching 6 bases. Trimming took 5 bases from V and 4 from J, leaving 12 bases between them. The germline gives CDR1 SGHAT, CDR2 FQNNGV. This CDR3 has 13 residues. CDR3 region: CASSLGGMYEQYF. CDR3 in DNA: TGTGCCAGCAGCCTCGGGGGCATGTACGAGCAGTACTTC.

This clone was picked up one time. This chain joins TRBV27 and TRBJ1-2; D possibly corresponds to TRBD1 (5 bases). CDR3 length: 14 residues. Germline V gene data show CDR1 as MNHEY and CDR2 as SMNVEV (reference sequence). Trimming pared 5 bases from V and 4 bases from J, leaving 14 bases between. In DNA, the CDR3 is TGTGCCAGCAGTGGCCGGGGCGGAATCTATGGCTACACCTTC. Protein sequence: CASSGRGGIYGYTF.

The genes are TRBV10-3 and TRBJ1-1; weak D call: TRBD1 (5 bases). Trimming took 0 bases from V and 1 from J, leaving 9 bases between them. Germline lookup yields CDR1 ENHRY and CDR2 SYGVKD. The CDR3 has 15 amino acids. The CDR3 DNA is TGTGCCATCAGTGAGTCCCAACAGGAGAACACTGAAGCTTTCTTT. This gives the protein CAISESQQENTEAFF.

The chain employs TRBV19 and TRBJ2-1; no clear D. Trimming shortened V by 4 bases and J by 4 bases, and 2 bases separated the two germline ends. CDR1 and CDR2 (germline): LNHDA, SQIVND (reference sequence). This CDR3 comprises 11 residues. CDR3: CASSTYNEQFF. As DNA, the CDR3 is TGTGCCAGTAGTACTTACAATGAGCAGTTCTTC.

V is TRBV12-1 and J is TRBJ2-2; the table's D call of TRBD2 was not tested on the DNA. TRBV12-1 is tagged as a pseudogene. This CDR3 spans 16 amino acids. The CDR3 DNA sequence: TGTGCCAGCAGCTTTGCCACTAGCGAGACCACCGGGGAGCTGTTTTTT. Protein: CASSFATSETTGELFF.

This chain joins TRBV7-2 and TRBJ1-4, with D unresolved. The CDR3 length is 16 residues. The V and J ends lost 3 bases and 0 bases respectively, with 11 bases between them. Germline assignment: CDR1 SGHTA and CDR2 FQGNSA. CDR3 sequence: CASSLPRTSTNEKLFF. For the CDR3, the DNA is TGTGCCAGCAGCTTGCCAAGGACCTCAACTAATGAAAAACTGTTTTTT.